The subject of this entry is one T cell receptor beta chain. Its antigen remains unidentified. Using a J-beta primer mix together with a sample-barcoded 5' primer, a second PCR was run for roughly 6 to 11 cycles. A template-switch adaptor that had 12 random nucleotides put a tag on each cDNA molecule. TCRdb analysed the 5' RACE reads with MiXCR anew, one entry per CDR3 protein. This table holds roughly 800,000 distinct CDR3 sequences, about 53% found once. Ranging in age from roughly 6 to 100, the donors were healthy Caucasian individuals from Russia. Trimming cost V 1 base and J 5 bases, with 21 bases left between them. The CDR3 is 17 amino acids. Germline V gene sequence: CDR1 SGHDT, CDR2 YYEEEE. This sample is drawn from a study of blood T cells in healthy people across ages. Study-wide points: It was not possible, with unsorted PBMCs, to conclusively compare naive and antigen-experienced cells. Because donor CMV status was unknown, expanded clonotype changes were possibly confounded.

This clonotype was obtained from a man at least 80 years old in good health. Sample: blood. The chain employs TRBV5-6 and TRBJ2-5; D may be TRBD2 (6 bases). The CDR3 is CASSLWGSPGVGETQYF. CDR3 bases: TGTGCCAGCAGCTTGTGGGGCAGCCCGGGAGTTGGGGAGACCCAGTACTTC.